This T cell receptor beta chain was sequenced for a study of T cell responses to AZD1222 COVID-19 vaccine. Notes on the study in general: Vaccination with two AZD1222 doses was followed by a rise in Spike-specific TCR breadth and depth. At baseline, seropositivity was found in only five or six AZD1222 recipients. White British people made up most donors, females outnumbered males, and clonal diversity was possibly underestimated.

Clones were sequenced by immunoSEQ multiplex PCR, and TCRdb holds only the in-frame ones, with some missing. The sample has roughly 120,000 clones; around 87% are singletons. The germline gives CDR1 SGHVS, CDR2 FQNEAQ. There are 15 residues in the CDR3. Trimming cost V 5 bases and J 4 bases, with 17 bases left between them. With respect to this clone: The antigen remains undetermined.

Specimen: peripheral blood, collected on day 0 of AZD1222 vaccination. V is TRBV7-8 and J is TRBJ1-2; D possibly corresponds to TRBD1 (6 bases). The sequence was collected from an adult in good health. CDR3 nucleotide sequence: TGTGCCAGCAGCCCCCAGGGGTTTTGGGGCTATGGCTACACCTTC. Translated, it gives CASSPQGFWGYGYTF.